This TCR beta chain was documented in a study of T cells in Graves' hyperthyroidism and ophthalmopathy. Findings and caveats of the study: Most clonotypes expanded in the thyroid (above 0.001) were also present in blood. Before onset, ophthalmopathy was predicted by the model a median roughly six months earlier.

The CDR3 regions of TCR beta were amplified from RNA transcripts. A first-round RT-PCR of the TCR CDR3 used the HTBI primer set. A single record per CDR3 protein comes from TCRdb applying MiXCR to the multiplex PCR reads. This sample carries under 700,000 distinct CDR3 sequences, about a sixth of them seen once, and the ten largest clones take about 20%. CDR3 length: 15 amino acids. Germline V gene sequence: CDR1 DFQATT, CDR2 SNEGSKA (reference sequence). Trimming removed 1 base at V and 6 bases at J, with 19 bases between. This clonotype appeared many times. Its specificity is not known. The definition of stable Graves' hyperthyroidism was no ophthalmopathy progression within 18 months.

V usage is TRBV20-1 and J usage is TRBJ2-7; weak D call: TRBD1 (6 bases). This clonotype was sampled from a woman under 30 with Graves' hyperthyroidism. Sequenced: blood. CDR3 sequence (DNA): TGCAGTGCTAGAGGGTACTGGGGGCGCAACCCCGAGCAGTACTTC. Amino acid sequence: CSARGYWGRNPEQYF.